The 27 T cell receptor beta chains reported below all come from one sample, sequenced in a study of blood T cell repertoires in COVID-19. The method was immunoSEQ multiplex PCR; TCRdb's version includes in-frame clones alone and lacks a portion of them. The repertoire holds some 50,000 clones, with 80% to 90% as singletons. The source material was peripheral blood. The receptor set was obtained from a man aged 45 to 65 with acute or convalescent COVID-19.

The chain has TRBV4-1 and TRBJ2-2; 8 bases are a match to TRBD1. The V gene's germline CDR1 is MGHRA and CDR2 YSYEKL. This CDR3 has 14 amino acids. After removal of 4 bases from V and 6 bases from J, the junction contained 4 bases not matched to a gene. CDR3 nucleotide sequence: TGCGCCAGCAGCCCGGACAGGGCTCCCGGGGAGCTGTTTTTT. It specifies CASSPDRAPGELFF.

This clone has only a few counts. The chain's CDR3 is CASRGLNTGELFF. The CDR3 DNA is TGCGCCAGCAGGGGGCTGAACACCGGGGAGCTGTTTTTT. The rearrangement links TRBV10-2 to TRBJ2-2, with a weak D call TRBD1 (5 bases). The CDR3 loop spans 13 amino acids. Trimming removed 6 bases at V and 1 base at J, with 6 bases between. Per germline, CDR1 WSHSY and CDR2 SAAADI.

This chain uses TRBV13 with TRBJ1-3; D gene ambiguous. The CDR3 is 16 amino acids. Trimming stripped 5 bases from V and 2 bases from J, with 16 bases between. Germline V gene sequence: CDR1 PRHDT, CDR2 FYEKMQ (reference sequence). For the CDR3, the DNA is TGTGCCAGCAGCCTCGAGGAGGGCAGCGCTGGAAACACCATATATTTT. Protein sequence: CASSLEEGSAGNTIYF.

V gene TRBV6-1 combines with J gene TRBJ1-2; D might be TRBD1 (6 bases). The CDR3 contains 14 residues. Germline V gives CDR1 MNHNS, CDR2 SASEGT. V was pared by 2 bases and J by 2 bases, with 9 bases between. The DNA for the CDR3 is TGTGCCAGCAGTGAACGGACAGCAAACTATGGCTACACCTTC. It yields the protein CASSERTANYGYTF.

The CDR3 loop reads CASSDQGTDTQYF. The CDR3 region has the DNA TGCGCCAGCAGCGATCAGGGGACAGATACGCAGTATTTT. This chain links TRBV5-1 with TRBJ2-3, with a weak D call TRBD1 (6 bases). This CDR3 contains 13 residues. V dropped 4 bases and J dropped 3 bases, with 9 bases sitting between them. Germline CDR1 reads SGHRS; CDR2 reads YFSETQ.

The genes are TRBV25-1 and TRBJ2-5, with D possibly TRBD1 on 5 matching bases. This CDR3 comprises 14 residues. CDR1 and CDR2 (germline): MGHDK, SYGVNS. V gave up 3 bases and J gave up 5 bases, with 13 bases separating them. CDR3 loop: CASSDVGRAETQYF. The CDR3 nucleotides are TGTGCCAGCAGTGATGTGGGCAGGGCGGAGACCCAGTACTTC.

The gene calls are TRBV5-5 and TRBJ2-4; TRBD2 matches 7 bases. This CDR3 has 15 residues. Trimming took 1 base from V and 7 from J; bases not matched to a gene: 8. CDR1 is SGHKS, CDR2 YYEKEE, per germline (reference sequence). The CDR3 spells CASSLPGGKRNIQYF. In DNA form, the CDR3 reads TGTGCCAGCAGCTTGCCCGGGGGGAAGAGGAACATTCAGTACTTC.

V and J are TRBV13 and TRBJ2-2, with D tentatively TRBD2 (6 bases). This CDR3 contains 15 residues. V was clipped by 1 base and J by 4 bases, with 10 bases between them. Looked up from germline, CDR1 is PRHDT and CDR2 is FYEKMQ (reference sequence). CDR3 sequence: CASSLERATTGELFF. As DNA, the CDR3 is TGTGCCAGCAGCTTAGAGCGGGCTACCACCGGGGAGCTGTTTTTT.

V usage is TRBV6-5 and J usage is TRBJ1-2, with TRBD1 identical over 7 bases. The trim removed 6 bases at V and 6 bases at J, leaving 13 bases unmatched. CDR1 is MNHEY, CDR2 SVGAGI, per germline. The CDR3 contains 15 residues. CDR3: CASRGTAPIVDGYTF. CDR3 DNA sequence: TGTGCCAGCAGGGGGACAGCTCCTATAGTTGATGGCTACACCTTC.

This chain connects TRBV18 to TRBJ1-5, with D unclear. The germline gives CDR1 KGHSH, CDR2 LQKENI. Trimming shortened V by 2 bases and J by 7 bases, and 12 bases separated the two germline ends. This CDR3 region has 14 residues. Written as DNA, the CDR3 is TGTGCCAGCTCACCAAGCGGGGAAGGCCAGCCCCAGCATTTT. This encodes CASSPSGEGQPQHF.

V gene TRBV27 combines with J gene TRBJ1-1, with D possibly matching TRBD1 (6 bases). Trimming cost V 3 bases and J 0 bases, with 11 bases left between them. The CDR3 length is 15 residues. Germline assignment: CDR1 MNHEY and CDR2 SMNVEV (reference sequence). Here the CDR3 reads CASSFTGPMNTEAFF. The DNA of the CDR3 is TGTGCCAGCAGTTTTACAGGGCCTATGAACACTGAAGCTTTCTTT.

This clone was observed a single time. The V call is TRBV5-1, the J call TRBJ2-5; TRBD2 aligns across 9 bases. This CDR3 contains 15 residues. Germline V gene lookup returns CDR1 SGHRS and CDR2 YFSETQ. V shed 1 base and J 2 bases; nucleotides not matched to a gene: 3. CDR3 bases: TGCGCCAGCAGCTTGCTAGCGGGGTCACAAGAGACCCAGTACTTC. It codes for CASSLLAGSQETQYF.

The chain carries TRBV6-5 and TRBJ2-7, with a weak D call TRBD1 (6 bases). Trimming pared 5 bases from V and 4 bases from J, leaving 15 bases between. This CDR3 contains 14 residues. Germline loops: CDR1 MNHEY, CDR2 SVGAGI. This CDR3 reads CASSTLGAHYEQYF. The CDR3 DNA reads TGTGCCAGCAGTACCCTGGGGGCCCATTACGAGCAGTACTTC.

This sequence joins TRBV13 and TRBJ2-7, with D possibly matching TRBD2 (5 bases). The V end was cut by 1 base, the J end by 1 base, with 8 bases between. CDR3 length equals 14 residues. Germline CDR1 and CDR2: PRHDT and FYEKMQ (reference sequence). Written as DNA, the CDR3 is TGTGCCAGCAGCTTAGATCCGGGGTCCTACGAGCAGTACTTC. Residues: CASSLDPGSYEQYF.

The chain is built from TRBV15 and TRBJ2-7, with D tentatively TRBD1 (7 bases). Germline CDR1 is LNHNV and CDR2 is YYDKDF (reference sequence). Trimming stripped 0 bases from V and 3 bases from J, with 15 bases between. The CDR3 sequence is 16 residues long. CDR3 residues: CATSRDRAGGFYEQYF. The CDR3 DNA sequence: TGTGCCACCAGCAGAGATCGAGCAGGGGGGTTCTACGAGCAGTACTTC.

The chain is built from TRBV19 and TRBJ1-1; D call uncertain. Germline V gene lookup returns CDR1 LNHDA and CDR2 SQIVND (reference sequence). Trimming cost V 5 bases and J 0 bases, with 10 bases left between them. CDR3 length: 14 residues. DNA of the CDR3: TGTGCCAGTAGTCTGCAGAACATGAACACTGAAGCTTTCTTT. It translates to CASSLQNMNTEAFF.

V and J are TRBV5-6 and TRBJ2-7; D possibly corresponds to TRBD1 (6 bases). The CDR3 covers 17 residues. Germline V CDR1 and CDR2: SGHDT, YYEEEE. Trimming took 0 bases from V and 9 from J, leaving 25 bases between them. CDR3 residues: CASSLEGALGGFERQYF. CDR3 nucleotides: TGTGCCAGCAGCTTGGAGGGTGCCCTAGGGGGTTTCGAGCGGCAGTACTTC.

V is TRBV5-6 and J is TRBJ1-4; possible D gene TRBD1, 5 bases. Germline V gene lookup returns CDR1 SGHDT and CDR2 YYEEEE. CDR3 length: 18 amino acids. V was shortened by 4 bases and J by 0 bases, with 19 bases between the two germline ends. The CDR3 region is CASSPQVTALATNEKLFF. The CDR3 DNA is TGTGCCAGCAGCCCCCAGGTGACAGCGCTTGCAACTAATGAAAAACTGTTTTTT.

The J gene is TRBJ1-1, the V gene TRBV6-6; 7 bases line up with TRBD1. Germline lookup yields CDR1 MNHNY and CDR2 SVGAGI (reference sequence). The CDR3 contains 13 residues. After removal of 5 bases from V and 4 bases from J, the junction contained 4 bases not matched to a gene. CDR3 loop: CASSPTGATEAFF. CDR3 bases: TGTGCCAGCAGTCCTACAGGGGCCACTGAAGCTTTCTTT.

J is TRBJ2-7 and V is TRBV7-9; perhaps TRBD1 as D (5 bases). The CDR3 spans 15 residues. The V end was cut by 0 bases, the J end by 3 bases, with 12 bases between. Germline V gives CDR1 SEHNR, CDR2 FQNEAQ (reference sequence). The CDR3: CASSLAAGMFYEQYF. The CDR3 DNA reads as TGTGCCAGCAGCTTAGCGGCAGGGATGTTCTACGAGCAGTACTTC.

V usage is TRBV13 and J usage is TRBJ2-3; TRBD2 matches at 14 bases. The V gene's germline CDR1 is PRHDT and CDR2 FYEKMQ (reference sequence). Trimming removed 1 base from V and 3 bases from J; junction bases left unmatched: 3. The CDR3 sequence is 17 residues long. The CDR3 coding sequence is TGTGCCAGCAGCTTAGTGGGACTAGCGGGAGTAACAGATACGCAGTATTTT. Translating gives CASSLVGLAGVTDTQYF. The full variable domain, rest sourced from reference TRBV13 and TRBJ2-3, is AAGVIQSPRHLIKEKRETATLKCYPIPRHDTVYWYQQGPGQDPQFLISFYEKMQSDKGSIPDRFSAQQFSDYHSELNMSSLELGDSALYFCASSLVGLAGVTDTQYFGPGTRLTVL.

This clone was detected only once. This chain joins TRBV7-9 and TRBJ1-4; 9 positions agree with TRBD1. The length of the CDR3 is 14 residues. Looked up from germline, CDR1 is SEHNR and CDR2 is FQNEAQ (reference sequence). J was trimmed by 4 bases and V by 4 bases; bases with no gene match: 1. In DNA form, the CDR3 reads TGTGCCAGCAGCTCGGGACAGGGTAATGAAAAACTGTTTTTT. Translated, it gives CASSSGQGNEKLFF.

The chain is built from TRBV5-1 and TRBJ1-2; a weak D match, TRBD1 (6 bases). CDR3 size: 15 residues. Germline CDR1 is SGHRS and CDR2 is YFSETQ. V was cut by 4 bases and J by 5 bases, with 18 bases left in between. The CDR3 sequence is CASSPVLGTSYGYTF. In DNA, the CDR3 is TGCGCCAGCAGCCCCGTCCTAGGGACAAGTTATGGCTACACCTTC.

This chain links TRBV20-1 with TRBJ1-2; tentative D call: TRBD1 (5 bases). This CDR3 comprises 12 residues. V was clipped by 3 bases and J by 4 bases, with 9 bases between them. Per the germline V gene, CDR1 is DFQATT and CDR2 is SNEGSKA (reference sequence). Here the CDR3 reads CSASGQGYGYTF. CDR3 coding DNA: TGCAGTGCTAGTGGCCAGGGCTATGGCTACACCTTC.

Only one count was recorded for this clone. The chain combines TRBV28 with TRBJ2-7, with TRBD1 matching 8 bases. Trimming removed 2 bases from V and 8 bases from J; junction bases left unmatched: 11. Germline CDR1 MDHEN, CDR2 SYDVKM. The CDR3 contains 15 residues. CDR3 in amino acids: CASSLGQGALFKQYF. As DNA, the CDR3 is TGTGCCAGCAGTTTAGGGCAGGGGGCGCTTTTTAAGCAGTACTTC.

The V and J genes are TRBV10-1 and TRBJ1-4; D remains ambiguous. This CDR3 is 14 amino acids long. In germline, CDR1 is WNHNN, CDR2 SYGVQD (reference sequence). V was trimmed by 3 bases and J by 7 bases, leaving 12 bases between them. In nucleotides, the CDR3 is TGCGCCAGCAGTGATACGGGGATGGGTGAAAAACTGTTTTTT. Translation gives CASSDTGMGEKLFF.

The chain couples TRBV27 to TRBJ1-2; D perhaps matches TRBD1 (5 bases). CDR1 MNHEY and CDR2 SMNVEV come from the germline V gene (reference sequence). The ends were cut back, 6 bases at V and 7 bases at J, with 12 bases in the middle. The CDR3 length is 12 residues. CDR3 sequence (DNA): TGTGCCAGCAGAATTCCAGGGTTTGGCTACACCTTC. This translates into CASRIPGFGYTF.